This is a list of T cell receptor beta chains from one sample in a study of T cells in tumors after PD-1 blockade. Data came from immunoSEQ multiplex PCR; TCRdb stores just in-frame clones and leaves some out. This sample has approximately 30,000 clones, with 73% found just once. The material sequenced was PBMCs, taken after anti-PD-1 treatment. These receptors were obtained from a human donor with basal cell carcinoma. The CDR3 runs from the conserved cysteine through the conserved F or W. D genes are given only for firm matches. Clone size is stated in some rows and not others, as once, few, many or a class when expanded.

TRBJ1-4 | few | TRBV15 | TRBD1 | CATSGALGRGREKLFF | TGTGCCACCAGCGGTGCCTTGGGCAGGGGGCGGGAAAAACTGTTTTTT
TRBJ2-5 | - | TRBV27 | - | CASRPGGETQYF | TGTGCCAGCAGGCCCGGGGGAGAGACCCAGTACTTC
TRBJ2-5 | - | TRBV4-3 | TRBD1 | CASSQGQTLQETQYF | TGCGCCAGCAGCCAGGGACAGACCCTCCAAGAGACCCAGTACTTC
TRBJ2-2 | - | TRBV7-2 | - | CASSLWSRGNTGELFF | TGTGCCAGCAGCTTGTGGTCCAGAGGGAACACCGGGGAGCTGTTTTTT
TRBJ2-5 | - | TRBV3-1/TRBV3-2 | - | CASSQMRQETQYF | TGTGCCAGCAGCCAAATGCGGCAAGAGACCCAGTACTTC
TRBJ1-2 | once | TRBV6-4 | TRBD1 | CASSDEAGTGIGYTF | TGTGCCAGCAGTGACGAAGCCGGGACAGGGATCGGCTACACCTTC
TRBJ2-1 | - | TRBV19 | - | CASSISTINEQFF | TGTGCCAGTAGTATCTCAACGATAAATGAGCAGTTCTTC
TRBJ2-7 | - | TRBV27 | - | CASSQLGGADEQYF | TGTGCCAGCAGCCAATTGGGGGGGGCCGACGAGCAGTACTTC
TRBJ2-3 | - | TRBV19 | TRBD1 | CASRLGTASTDTQYF | TGTGCCAGTAGATTAGGGACAGCCAGCACAGATACGCAGTATTTT
TRBJ2-1 | - | TRBV24-1 | - | CATSDRYRGTDEQFF | TGTGCCACCAGTGACAGGTACCGAGGCACCGATGAGCAGTTCTTC
TRBJ1-2 | - | TRBV12-3/TRBV12-4 | - | CASSLTGPYGYTF | TGTGCCAGCAGTTTAACAGGGCCCTATGGCTACACCTTC
TRBJ1-2 | few | TRBV6-6 | - | CASSGTPNDGYTF | TGTGCCAGCAGCGGGACCCCAAATGATGGCTACACCTTC
TRBJ1-5 | - | TRBV4-1 | - | CASSQDSNQPQHF | TGCGCCAGCAGCCAAGACAGCAATCAGCCCCAGCATTTT
TRBJ2-1 | few | TRBV6-5 | - | CASRLGTGRGREQFF | TGTGCCAGCAGACTCGGGACGGGACGGGGGAGAGAGCAGTTCTTC
TRBJ2-5 | - | TRBV28 | - | CASSLRLETQYF | TGTGCCAGCAGTCTACGGCTGGAGACCCAGTACTTC
TRBJ2-7 | - | TRBV29-1 | - | CSVNEGGGSYEQYF | TGCAGCGTTAACGAGGGAGGGGGCTCCTACGAGCAGTACTTC
TRBJ2-3 | once | TRBV6-5 | - | CASSYSIGSVPDTQYF | TGTGCCAGCAGTTACTCGATAGGTAGCGTCCCAGATACGCAGTATTTT
TRBJ2-5 | - | TRBV27 | - | CASSSPAGTQYF | TGTGCCAGCAGTTCGCCCGCCGGGACCCAGTACTTC
TRBJ1-2 | - | TRBV5-6 | - | CASSLGGPGYGYTF | TGTGCCAGCAGCTTGGGGGGCCCGGGCTATGGCTACACCTTC
TRBJ1-1 | - | TRBV2 | TRBD1 | CASSATGGRAEAFF | TGTGCCAGCAGCGCAACAGGGGGCAGGGCTGAAGCTTTCTTT
TRBJ2-5 | few | TRBV6-2/TRBV6-3 | TRBD2 | CASSRGLAESQETQYF | TGTGCCAGCAGTAGGGGACTAGCGGAGTCCCAAGAGACCCAGTACTTC
TRBJ1-1 | - | TRBV7-6 | TRBD1 | CASSRGQAGATEAFF | TGTGCCAGCAGCCGAGGACAGGCGGGGGCCACTGAAGCTTTCTTT
TRBJ1-5 | - | TRBV19 | - | CASTLGTLGQPQHF | TGTGCCAGTACCCTCGGGACCTTGGGTCAGCCCCAGCATTTT
TRBJ1-1 | few | TRBV7-9 | - | CASSPGGGRGGTEAFF | TGTGCCAGCAGCCCAGGAGGGGGAAGAGGGGGCACTGAAGCTTTCTTT